What follows describes a single TCR beta chain. The entry originates in a study of post-analysis software for immune sequencing data. Unique molecular identifiers were present in the TCR beta cDNA libraries. TCRdb itself ran the PCR reads through MiXCR, one entry per CDR3 protein. The repertoire holds hundreds of thousands of distinct CDR3 sequences, with about 53% as singletons. Sample: blood. This receptor was taken from a girl aged 5 to 17 with multiple sclerosis.

The CDR3 here is CASSPPAGLAGEDEQFF. The CDR3 nucleotides read TGTGCCAGCTCACCACCGGCTGGACTAGCGGGAGAGGATGAGCAGTTCTTC. The chain is built from TRBV18 and TRBJ2-1, with TRBD2 matching 13 bases. CDR3 length: 17 residues. Per germline, CDR1 KGHSH and CDR2 LQKENI. Trimming at V came to 0 bases and at J to 8 bases, leaving 7 bases not matched to a gene.